This section outlines one TCR beta chain sequence together with its context. The antigen is not known. With a much larger clone just one base away, this may be a read error. The germline gives CDR1 DFQATT, CDR2 SNEGSKA (reference sequence). The V and J ends lost 8 bases and 8 bases, in that order; junction bases with no gene match: 12. The CDR3 loop spans 14 amino acids. Treg sorting used a CD4+CD25+CD127-/low gate. Points from the study as a whole: Tumor-infiltrating Treg TCR alpha and beta sequences overlapped most with tumor naive CD4+ T cells, then blood naive.

Each CDR3 protein is one row after TCRdb ran MiXCR on the 5' RACE reads. Of 50,000 to 70,000 distinct CDR3 sequences listed, roughly 20% are singletons. The source is a female donor with breast cancer. V and J are TRBV20-1 and TRBJ2-1; 10 bases are shared with TRBD2. Material for sequencing was tumor-infiltrating Tregs sorted from the breast tumor. CDR3 in amino acids: CSTLRLAGQHEQFF. The CDR3, as DNA: TGCAGTACCCTCCGACTAGCGGGCCAACATGAGCAGTTCTTC.